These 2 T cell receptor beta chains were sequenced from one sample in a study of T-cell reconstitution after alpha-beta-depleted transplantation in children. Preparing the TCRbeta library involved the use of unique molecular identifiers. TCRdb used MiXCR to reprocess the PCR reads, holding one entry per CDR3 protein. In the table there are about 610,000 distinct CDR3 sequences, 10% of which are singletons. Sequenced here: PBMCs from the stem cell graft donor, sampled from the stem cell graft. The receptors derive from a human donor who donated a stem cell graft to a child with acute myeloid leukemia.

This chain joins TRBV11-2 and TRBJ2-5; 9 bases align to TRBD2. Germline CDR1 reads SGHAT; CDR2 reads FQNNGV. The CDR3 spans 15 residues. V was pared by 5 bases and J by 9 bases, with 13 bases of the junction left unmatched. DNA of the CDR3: TGTGCCAGCAGCCGTGGGACTAGCTGGGAGGAGTCCCAGTACTTC. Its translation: CASSRGTSWEESQYF.

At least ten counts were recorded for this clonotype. Here the CDR3 DNA reads TGCAGCGCTAGACGACTAGCGGAGAACACCGGGGAGCTGTTTTTT. As protein: CSARRLAENTGELFF. The chain couples TRBV29-1 to TRBJ2-2; TRBD2 agrees at 9 bases. V lost 7 bases to trimming and J lost 1 base; unmatched junction nucleotides: 7. There are 15 residues in the CDR3. In germline, CDR1 is SQVTM, CDR2 ANQGSEA.